This TCR beta chain is from a study of CD4 T cells in relation to SARS-CoV-2 and coronaviruses. Study-level information: Shared crossreactive spike epitopes were mapped to their HLA restriction.

CDR1 is SGHDT, CDR2 YYEEEE, per germline. Between the trimmed V and J ends, which lost 4 bases and 3 bases, there was a span of 15 bases. This CDR3 region has 15 residues. Naive and memory CD4+ T cell DNA was deep-sequenced without culture. Libraries were prepared by immunoSEQ multiplex PCR; TCRdb keeps only in-frame clonotypes and omits some of them. This sample has about 56,000 clones, with just over 90% found just once. Material: naive CD4+ T cells from PBMCs. Sample subset: naive CD4+ T cells isolated by negative enrichment. The rearrangement uses TRBV5-6 and TRBJ2-3; D is perhaps TRBD2 (7 bases). The sequence was collected from an adult with COVID-19. The CDR3 loop is CASSRPGGWTDTQYF. For the CDR3, the DNA is TGTGCCAGCAGCCGGCCGGGGGGCTGGACAGATACGCAGTATTTT.